This is a list of T cell receptor beta chains from one sample in a study of CD8+ T cells in alopecia areata. The protocol was immunoSEQ multiplex PCR, while the TCRdb copy is restricted to in-frame clones and leaves out a portion. The profile shows some 150,000 clones, roughly 50% of them singletons. The source was CD4+ T cells sorted from blood, collected at week 0. All receptors come from a human donor with alopecia areata. Both conserved end residues are part of each CDR3. A D gene is named only where the DNA matches it firmly. A clone size is listed for some rows: how often the clone was seen (once, few, many), or a class if it is expanded.

length: 13
J: TRBJ2-1
D: NA
V: TRBV27
size: many
CDR3: CASSWASRDEQFF
DNA: TGTGCCAGCAGTTGGGCTTCCAGGGATGAGCAGTTCTTC

length: 13
J: TRBJ1-1
D: NA
V: TRBV29-1
size: NA
CDR3: CSVDPQGNTEAFF
DNA: TGCAGCGTTGATCCGCAGGGAAACACTGAAGCTTTCTTT

length: 11
J: TRBJ1-4
D: NA
V: TRBV7-9
size: few
CDR3: CASMRGGSLFF
DNA: TGTGCCAGCATGAGAGGGGGTTCGCTGTTTTTT

length: 15
J: TRBJ2-3
D: TRBD2
V: TRBV5-4
size: once
CDR3: CASSTPGLGTDTQYF
DNA: TGTGCCAGCAGCACCCCGGGACTAGGCACAGATACGCAGTATTTT

length: 15
J: TRBJ2-5
D: NA
V: TRBV7-2
size: NA
CDR3: CASSPNPSLRETQYF
DNA: TGTGCCAGCAGCCCCAACCCCTCACTGCGGGAGACCCAGTACTTC

length: 15
J: TRBJ2-3
D: TRBD2
V: TRBV29-1
size: few
CDR3: CSVDGTSGGTDTQYF
DNA: TGCAGCGTTGATGGGACTAGCGGGGGCACAGATACGCAGTATTTT

length: 14
J: TRBJ1-2
D: NA
V: TRBV7-2
size: NA
CDR3: CASSRDLGPYGYTF
DNA: TGTGCCAGCAGCCGGGACCTTGGCCCCTATGGCTACACCTTC

length: 14
J: TRBJ1-5
D: NA
V: TRBV15
size: NA
CDR3: CATGYPGSNQPQHF
DNA: TGTGCCACCGGGTACCCGGGTAGCAATCAGCCCCAGCATTTT

length: 14
J: TRBJ2-3
D: NA
V: TRBV7-2
size: NA
CDR3: CASSLGQDADTQYF
DNA: TGTGCCAGCAGCTTAGGTCAGGACGCAGATACGCAGTATTTT

length: 13
J: TRBJ1-2
D: TRBD1
V: TRBV5-1
size: NA
CDR3: CASSLGQGAGYTF
DNA: TGCGCCAGCAGCTTGGGACAGGGGGCTGGCTACACCTTC

length: 13
J: TRBJ2-7
D: NA
V: TRBV5-4
size: NA
CDR3: CASSDRYGGEQYF
DNA: TGTGCCAGCAGCGACCGCTATGGTGGCGAGCAGTACTTC

length: 11
J: TRBJ1-1
D: NA
V: TRBV29-1
size: NA
CDR3: CSVDARTEAFF
DNA: TGCAGCGTGGACGCGCGCACTGAAGCTTTCTTT

length: 13
J: TRBJ2-3
D: TRBD2
V: TRBV19
size: NA
CDR3: CASRTSGTDTQYF
DNA: TGTGCCAGTAGGACTAGCGGCACAGATACGCAGTATTTT

length: 14
J: TRBJ2-5
D: TRBD1
V: TRBV29-1
size: once
CDR3: CSGGQGVVQETQYF
DNA: TGCAGCGGCGGACAGGGAGTCGTCCAAGAGACCCAGTACTTC

length: 14
J: TRBJ2-5
D: TRBD2
V: TRBV2
size: NA
CDR3: CARTSGRNQETQYF
DNA: TGTGCCAGGACTAGCGGGAGAAACCAAGAGACCCAGTACTTC

length: 15
J: TRBJ1-5
D: TRBD1
V: TRBV7-8
size: NA
CDR3: CASSSYRGKNQPQHF
DNA: TGTGCCAGCAGCTCATACAGGGGGAAGAATCAGCCCCAGCATTTT

length: 12
J: TRBJ2-7
D: NA
V: TRBV29-1
size: NA
CDR3: CSVEEGSYGQYF
DNA: TGCAGCGTTGAAGAGGGGTCCTACGGGCAGTACTTC

length: 13
J: TRBJ2-7
D: NA
V: TRBV29-1
size: NA
CDR3: CSVARVLSYEQYF
DNA: TGCAGCGTTGCGAGGGTTCTCTCCTACGAGCAGTACTTC

length: 12
J: TRBJ1-3
D: NA
V: TRBV9
size: NA
CDR3: CASSGGGNTIYF
DNA: TGTGCCAGCAGCGGTGGCGGAAACACCATATATTTT

length: 14
J: TRBJ1-4
D: NA
V: TRBV30
size: NA
CDR3: CAWALFGLNEKLFF
DNA: TGTGCCTGGGCCCTCTTCGGGCTAAATGAAAAACTGTTTTTT

length: 12
J: TRBJ1-2
D: NA
V: TRBV29-1
size: few
CDR3: CSVESYNYGYTF
DNA: TGCAGCGTTGAAAGTTATAACTATGGCTACACCTTC

length: 13
J: TRBJ1-2
D: NA
V: TRBV15
size: NA
CDR3: CATSREQVDGYTF
DNA: TGTGCCACCAGCAGAGAACAGGTCGATGGCTACACCTTC

length: 14
J: TRBJ2-7
D: TRBD1
V: TRBV18
size: NA
CDR3: CASSPGTGTYEQYF
DNA: TGTGCCAGCTCACCAGGGACAGGAACCTACGAGCAGTACTTC

length: 14
J: TRBJ1-1
D: NA
V: TRBV27
size: NA
CDR3: CASSLRTANTEAFF
DNA: TGTGCCAGCAGTTTGAGGACAGCCAACACTGAAGCTTTCTTT

length: 16
J: TRBJ2-1
D: TRBD2
V: TRBV4-1
size: NA
CDR3: CASSQEKRGAYNEQFF
DNA: TGCGCCAGCAGCCAAGAGAAGCGGGGGGCCTACAATGAGCAGTTCTTC

length: 14
J: TRBJ1-6
D: NA
V: TRBV5-1
size: NA
CDR3: CASSSGQQASPLHF
DNA: TGCGCCAGCAGCTCCGGACAGCAGGCTTCACCCCTCCACTTT

length: 14
J: TRBJ1-6
D: TRBD1
V: TRBV5-6
size: NA
CDR3: CASSWGQVNSPLHF
DNA: TGTGCCAGCAGCTGGGGACAGGTAAATTCACCCCTCCACTTT

length: 14
J: TRBJ1-4
D: NA
V: TRBV7-9
size: few
CDR3: CASSVDSWNEKLFF
DNA: TGTGCCAGCAGCGTGGACAGTTGGAATGAAAAACTGTTTTTT

length: 14
J: TRBJ2-1
D: TRBD1
V: TRBV5-1
size: NA
CDR3: CASRTGGIVHEQFF
DNA: TGCGCCAGCAGGACAGGGGGCATTGTGCATGAGCAGTTCTTC

length: 13
J: TRBJ2-5
D: NA
V: TRBV29-1
size: NA
CDR3: CSVDQLSGETQYF
DNA: TGCAGCGTTGATCAGCTATCTGGGGAGACCCAGTACTTC

length: 10
J: TRBJ2-1
D: NA
V: TRBV20-1
size: few
CDR3: CSATDNEQFF
DNA: TGCAGTGCTACCGACAATGAGCAGTTCTTC

length: 15
J: TRBJ1-4
D: NA
V: TRBV7-2
size: NA
CDR3: CASSSAPGGREKLFF
DNA: TGTGCCAGCAGCTCGGCCCCGGGGGGTAGGGAAAAACTGTTTTTT

length: 14
J: TRBJ1-6
D: NA
V: TRBV30
size: few
CDR3: CAWSAASYNSPLHF
DNA: TGTGCCTGGAGTGCGGCCTCCTATAATTCACCCCTCCACTTT

length: 13
J: TRBJ2-5
D: NA
V: TRBV5-1
size: NA
CDR3: CASRRGEQETQYF
DNA: TGCGCCAGCAGGAGAGGAGAGCAAGAGACCCAGTACTTC

length: 12
J: TRBJ1-2
D: NA
V: TRBV29-1
size: NA
CDR3: CSVGRAGEGYTF
DNA: TGCAGCGTTGGTCGGGCAGGGGAAGGCTACACCTTC

length: 12
J: TRBJ1-1
D: NA
V: TRBV30
size: NA
CDR3: CAWSGDGTEAFF
DNA: TGTGCCTGGAGTGGGGACGGCACTGAAGCTTTCTTT

length: 13
J: TRBJ1-6
D: NA
V: TRBV29-1
size: NA
CDR3: CSAKSGVNSPLHF
DNA: TGCAGCGCCAAAAGCGGGGTCAATTCACCCCTCCACTTT

length: 14
J: TRBJ1-6
D: NA
V: TRBV25-1
size: few
CDR3: CASRRTDWSSPLHF
DNA: TGTGCCAGCAGACGGACAGACTGGTCTTCACCCCTCCACTTT

length: 10
J: TRBJ2-5
D: NA
V: TRBV20-1
size: NA
CDR3: CSPLGETQYF
DNA: TGCAGCCCCCTCGGGGAGACCCAGTACTTC

length: 15
J: TRBJ2-7
D: TRBD1
V: TRBV6-6
size: NA
CDR3: CASSADRLGPYEQYF
DNA: TGTGCCAGCAGTGCGGACAGGCTTGGCCCCTACGAGCAGTACTTC

length: 12
J: TRBJ2-2
D: NA
V: TRBV7-2
size: NA
CDR3: CASSFARGEVFF
DNA: TGTGCCAGCAGCTTCGCTCGCGGCGAGGTGTTTTTT

length: 14
J: TRBJ2-7
D: TRBD1
V: TRBV27
size: NA
CDR3: CASSRQGALYEQYF
DNA: TGTGCCAGCAGTCGACAGGGAGCCCTATACGAGCAGTACTTC

length: 15
J: TRBJ2-5
D: TRBD1
V: TRBV14
size: few
CDR3: CASSVGGPRGETQYF
DNA: TGTGCCAGCAGCGTAGGGGGCCCCCGAGGGGAGACCCAGTACTTC

length: 14
J: TRBJ2-5
D: NA
V: TRBV6-5
size: NA
CDR3: CASSYSWGQETQYF
DNA: TGTGCCAGCAGTTACTCGTGGGGACAAGAGACCCAGTACTTC

length: 13
J: TRBJ1-5
D: NA
V: TRBV2
size: NA
CDR3: CASSGGVNQPQHF
DNA: TGTGCCAGCTCCGGGGGTGTCAATCAGCCCCAGCATTTT

length: 14
J: TRBJ1-2
D: TRBD1
V: TRBV27
size: NA
CDR3: CASSSLDRSGGYTF
DNA: TGTGCCAGCAGCTCCTTGGACAGGAGTGGCGGCTACACCTTC

length: 14
J: TRBJ2-5
D: TRBD2
V: TRBV9
size: NA
CDR3: CASSETSAGETQYF
DNA: TGTGCCAGCAGCGAGACTAGCGCCGGGGAGACCCAGTACTTC

length: 16
J: TRBJ2-3
D: TRBD1
V: TRBV9
size: NA
CDR3: CASSVATGQGTDTQYF
DNA: TGTGCCAGCAGCGTAGCTACGGGACAGGGGACAGATACGCAGTATTTT

length: 15
J: TRBJ1-5
D: NA
V: TRBV5-1
size: few
CDR3: CASSPWTGDNQPQHF
DNA: TGCGCCAGCAGCCCTTGGACCGGAGATAATCAGCCCCAGCATTTT

length: 16
J: TRBJ2-7
D: NA
V: TRBV4-2
size: few
CDR3: CASSQDNGGTPYEQYF
DNA: TGTGCCAGCAGCCAAGATAACGGAGGGACCCCCTACGAGCAGTACTTC

length: 14
J: TRBJ1-5
D: NA
V: TRBV4-2
size: few
CDR3: CASSQGQPNQPQHF
DNA: TGTGCCAGCAGCCAAGGGCAGCCCAATCAGCCCCAGCATTTT

length: 14
J: TRBJ2-6
D: NA
V: TRBV5-4
size: NA
CDR3: CASRGTPGANVLTF
DNA: TGTGCCAGCAGAGGAACCCCTGGGGCCAACGTCCTGACTTTC

length: 12
J: TRBJ2-7
D: NA
V: TRBV7-9
size: NA
CDR3: CASSLAQNEQYF
DNA: TGTGCCAGCAGCTTAGCGCAGAACGAGCAGTACTTC

length: 14
J: TRBJ2-1
D: NA
V: TRBV7-2
size: NA
CDR3: CASSPSPAYNEQFF
DNA: TGTGCCAGCAGCCCCTCCCCGGCCTACAATGAGCAGTTCTTC

length: 13
J: TRBJ1-5
D: NA
V: TRBV30
size: NA
CDR3: CAWSVQPRQPQHF
DNA: TGTGCCTGGAGTGTACAACCGAGGCAGCCCCAGCATTTT

length: 15
J: TRBJ2-1
D: TRBD2
V: TRBV5-1
size: NA
CDR3: CASSLAGPSYNEQFF
DNA: TGCGCCAGCAGCTTAGCGGGGCCCTCCTACAATGAGCAGTTCTTC

length: 16
J: TRBJ2-2
D: NA
V: TRBV5-4
size: NA
CDR3: CASSSMEQADTGELFF
DNA: TGTGCCAGCAGCTCGATGGAACAGGCCGACACCGGGGAGCTGTTTTTT

length: 13
J: TRBJ1-2
D: TRBD1
V: TRBV30
size: few
CDR3: CACRDSNFYGYTF
DNA: TGTGCCTGTAGGGACAGCAACTTCTATGGCTACACCTTC

length: 12
J: TRBJ1-2
D: NA
V: TRBV29-1
size: NA
CDR3: CSVGPEVGGYTF
DNA: TGCAGCGTTGGACCGGAGGTTGGTGGCTACACCTTC